Reported below is one TCR beta chain. Antigen unknown. The entry originates in a study of cytomegalovirus exposure and HLA in healthy donors. Study-wide points: A prior analysis recorded that most TCR beta V segments were productive about 90% or about 30% of the time.

The primer mix had 60 Vbeta and 13 Jbeta primers. Only in-frame clones appear in the TCRdb table, and some are missing; sequencing was by immunoSEQ multiplex PCR. Here the sample spans some 120,000 clones, 65% to 80% being singletons. Germline V lookup: CDR1 LNHNV, CDR2 YYDKDF (reference sequence). The CDR3 totals 17 residues. V was shortened by 10 bases and J by 4 bases, with 29 bases between the two germline ends. The TCR originated in a woman in her fifties or sixties in good health and CMV-seropositive. The sequenced sample consisted of PBMCs. This chain uses TRBV15 with TRBJ2-7; perhaps TRBD2 as D (6 bases). The CDR3 region has the DNA TGTGCCAGCCGAATCCCGGTATGGCGGGACCCCTATTACGAGCAGTACTTC. Protein: CASRIPVWRDPYYEQYF.